The next 3 T cell receptor beta chains were all read from a single sample in a study of CD8+ T cells in alopecia areata. Reverse transcription of extracted RNA yielded cDNA, which provided the sequencing template. Data came from immunoSEQ multiplex PCR; TCRdb stores just in-frame clones and leaves some out. The table lists 200,000 or so clones, 50% to 60% of them singletons, with 0.45% in the top ten. Source: CD4+ T cells sorted from blood, taken at week 0. The receptor source for this set is a human donor with alopecia areata.

The genes are TRBV18 and TRBJ1-2; D is unclear. This CDR3 is 16 amino acids long. The V end lost 3 bases, the J end lost 4 bases, and 18 bases lay between the germline ends. From germline, CDR1 is KGHSH and CDR2 LQKENI. CDR3 region: CASSPSATAYSYGYTF. The CDR3 region has the DNA TGTGCCAGCTCACCGTCCGCGACCGCCTACTCCTATGGCTACACCTTC.

The chain couples TRBV6-5 to TRBJ2-7; the D is unclear. The CDR3 sequence is 12 residues long. CDR1 MNHEY and CDR2 SVGAGI come from the germline V gene. The V end lost 4 bases, the J end lost 3 bases, and 7 bases lay between the germline ends. This chain's CDR3 is CASSSPNYEQYF. CDR3 coding DNA: TGTGCCAGCAGTTCCCCAAACTACGAGCAGTACTTC.

J is TRBJ2-5 and V is TRBV27, with 9 nucleotides matching TRBD2. V lost 1 base, J lost 2 bases, and 8 bases stayed unmatched. CDR3 length: 17 residues. Germline CDR1 MNHEY, CDR2 SMNVEV (reference sequence). The CDR3 bases are TGTGCCAGCAGTTTATTTTCTTTGACTAGCGGACAAGAGACCCAGTACTTC. This translates into CASSLFSLTSGQETQYF.